The 27 T cell receptor beta chains below all came from one sample that was sequenced in a study of T cells in Graves' hyperthyroidism and ophthalmopathy. Amplification targeted TCR beta CDR3 regions from RNA transcripts. The TCR CDR3 first-round RT-PCR relied on the HTBI primer set. TCRdb reanalysed the multiplex PCR reads using MiXCR and keeps one entry per CDR3 protein. The sample includes 550,000 to 600,000 distinct CDR3 sequences, 13% to 15% of them seen just once. The material sequenced was blood. The receptor source for this set is a woman in her late teens or twenties with Graves' ophthalmopathy.

The chain couples TRBV12-3 or TRBV12-4 to TRBJ1-2; 8 positions agree with TRBD1. CDR3 length equals 12 residues. J was trimmed by 5 bases and V by 10 bases; bases with no gene match: 6. CDR3 in amino acids: CAILDRAYGYTF. CDR3 in DNA: TGTGCCATCCTGGACAGGGCTTATGGCTACACCTTC.

As concerns this clonotype: This is likely a read error, given that the CDR3 carries no conserved phenylalanine or tryptophan at its end. The rearrangement links TRBV18 to TRBJ1-5, with 10 nucleotides matching TRBD1. After removal of 5 bases from V and 2 bases from J, the junction contained 0 bases not matched to a gene. The CDR3 runs 14 residues. CDR1 is KGHSH, CDR2 LQKENI, per germline. The CDR3 region has the DNA TGTGCCAGCTCAGGGACAGGGGGCAATCAGCCCCAGCATCTT. Translated: CASSGTGGNQPQHL.

The rearrangement uses TRBV30 and TRBJ2-7; 8 bases line up with TRBD1. Germline V gives CDR1 GTSNPN, CDR2 SVGIG (reference sequence). This CDR3 has 12 residues. The J segment lost 3 bases and the V segment lost 4 bases, leaving 2 bases of the junction unmatched. The CDR3, as DNA: TGTGCCTGGATGACAGGGGTCTACGAGCAGTACTTC. Translating gives CAWMTGVYEQYF.

The table lists this clonotype with many counts. The chain is built from TRBV10-3 and TRBJ2-3; the D gene is possibly TRBD1 (6 bases). The CDR3 loop spans 11 amino acids. The germline CDR1 and CDR2 sequences are ENHRY and SYGVKD. With 10 bases removed from V and 5 bases from J, the gap between germline ends came to 10 bases. In DNA form, the CDR3 reads TGTGCCACCCAAGGGGGAGATACGCAGTATTTT. Its translation is CATQGGDTQYF.

The rearrangement links TRBV7-9 to TRBJ2-7; D unresolved. Germline loops: CDR1 SEHNR, CDR2 FQNEAQ (reference sequence). The CDR3 length is 16 residues. Trimming took off 5 bases at V and 2 bases at J, with 19 bases between the two ends. The CDR3 reads CASSGAWTSPPYEQYF. The CDR3 bases are TGTGCCAGCAGCGGAGCGTGGACGAGTCCTCCCTACGAGCAGTACTTC.

This clonotype appeared many times. The chain has TRBV7-8 and TRBJ2-1; maybe TRBD1 (7 bases). V lost 0 bases and J lost 0, with 18 bases in between. Germline V lookup: CDR1 SGHVS, CDR2 FQNEAQ. The CDR3 totals 19 residues. The CDR3 region is CASSLAAGGRRGSYNEQFF. The CDR3 nucleotides read TGTGCCAGCAGCTTAGCGGCAGGGGGACGGAGGGGCTCCTACAATGAGCAGTTCTTC. Filled out from reference TRBV7-8 and TRBJ2-1, the complete variable domain reads GAGVSQSPRYKVAKRGQDVALRCDPISGHVSLFWYQQALGQGPEFLTYFQNEAQLDKSGLPSDRFFAERPEGSVSTLKIQRTQQEDSAVYLCASSLAAGGRRGSYNEQFFGPGTRLTVL.

The chain combines TRBV20-1 with TRBJ2-1; no firm D call. The V gene's germline CDR1 is DFQATT and CDR2 SNEGSKA (reference sequence). Trimming took off 3 bases at V and 0 bases at J, with 9 bases between the two ends. The CDR3 contains 14 residues. The CDR3 is CSASTRYSYNEQFF. CDR3 in DNA: TGCAGTGCTAGTACTCGATACTCCTACAATGAGCAGTTCTTC.

The chain has TRBV4-2 and TRBJ1-1, with unresolved D. CDR3 length: 16 residues. Germline loops: CDR1 LGHNA, CDR2 YNFKEQ. The germline V and J ends were trimmed by 0 bases and 1 base, with 12 bases remaining between them. This chain's CDR3 is CASSQEGGLRNTEAFF. The CDR3 nucleotides are TGTGCCAGCAGCCAAGAGGGCGGGCTCCGGAACACTGAAGCTTTCTTT.

This clonotype was found many times. This sequence joins TRBV12-3 or TRBV12-4 and TRBJ2-7; possible D gene TRBD2, 7 bases. Trimming cost V 8 bases and J 5 bases, with 13 bases left between them. CDR3 length: 12 amino acids. DNA for the CDR3: TGTGCCAGCGCGGGGGCTTTAGACGAGCAGTACTTC. Encoded protein: CASAGALDEQYF.

This clonotype was detected ten times or more. This chain joins TRBV7-2 and TRBJ2-3; 10 bases align to TRBD2. J lost 6 bases, V lost 5 bases, and 5 bases had no gene match. The V gene's germline CDR1 is SGHTA and CDR2 FQGNSA. The length of the CDR3 is 14 residues. CDR3 residues: CASSHSGRRDTQYF. For the CDR3, the DNA is TGTGCCAGCAGCCATAGCGGGAGGAGGGATACGCAGTATTTT.

In the case of this clonotype: A read error may explain this, as a much larger clone is one base away. This chain uses TRBV6-1 with TRBJ2-7; 8 nucleotides match TRBD2. Germline-derived CDR1 and CDR2 are MNHNS and SASEGT. The CDR3 is 15 amino acids. V lost 4 bases to trimming and J lost 2 bases; unmatched junction nucleotides: 7. CDR3 nucleotides: TGTGCCAGCAGTGCGCGGGGGGTCCGAACCTACGAGCAGTACTTC. Its translation: CASSARGVRTYEQYF.

This chain uses TRBV28 with TRBJ2-7; TRBD2 matches at 10 bases. The germline gives CDR1 MDHEN, CDR2 SYDVKM. CDR3 size: 14 residues. With V trimmed by 6 bases and J by 2 bases, 4 bases remained unmatched. The CDR3 loop reads CASSQRGGAYEQYF. The CDR3, as DNA: TGTGCCAGCAGCCAGCGGGGGGGGGCCTACGAGCAGTACTTC.

The chain is built from TRBV24-1 and TRBJ2-5; TRBD1 agrees at 8 bases. CDR3 length: 14 amino acids. Germline V gene sequence: CDR1 KGHDR, CDR2 SFDVKD. V shed 2 bases and J 5 bases; nucleotides not matched to a gene: 3. The CDR3 reads CATSDWTGMETQYF. The CDR3 DNA is TGTGCCACCAGTGATTGGACAGGGATGGAGACCCAGTACTTC.

This clonotype appeared many times. V gene TRBV5-1 combines with J gene TRBJ2-3; 8 bases line up with TRBD2. The CDR3 totals 16 residues. Per the germline V gene, CDR1 is SGHRS and CDR2 is YFSETQ. The V segment lost 4 bases and the J segment 2 bases; nucleotides outside the gene matches: 9. CDR3 residues: CASSGGTSFITDTQYF. CDR3 DNA sequence: TGCGCCAGCAGCGGCGGGACTAGTTTTATCACAGATACGCAGTATTTT.

This clonotype has at least ten counts. The CDR3 sequence: CASSQALAGNNEQFF. The CDR3 DNA follows: TGTGCCAGCAGCCAAGCCCTAGCGGGAAACAATGAGCAGTTCTTC. The chain joins TRBV3-1 to TRBJ2-1, with 9 bases lining up with TRBD2. The V gene end was trimmed by 1 base and the J gene end by 5 bases; junction bases not matched to a gene: 3. Germline V gives CDR1 LGHDT, CDR2 YNNKEL (reference sequence). This CDR3 has 15 residues.

This clonotype was seen at least ten times. V and J are TRBV12-3 or TRBV12-4 and TRBJ2-5, with 7 bases identical to TRBD1. V dropped 5 bases and J dropped 5; count of bases not matched to a gene: 8. CDR3 length: 14 residues. The CDR3 nucleotides are TGTGCCAGCAGTCCCCAGGGGGTTGAGGAGACCCAGTACTTC. Protein product: CASSPQGVEETQYF.

The chain couples TRBV30 to TRBJ1-4; D ambiguous. The germline V gene encodes CDR1 GTSNPN and CDR2 SVGIG (reference sequence). The CDR3 totals 14 residues. The CDR3 bases are TGTGCTTCCCAGGAGGGTTTCGAGGGAGAAAAACTGTTTTTT. Translation: CASQEGFEGEKLFF.

The table lists this clonotype with many counts. The chain joins TRBV6-1 to TRBJ2-3; 9 positions agree with TRBD2. The CDR3 has 17 residues. V was pared by 5 bases and J by 2 bases, with 11 bases of the junction left unmatched. Germline loops: CDR1 MNHNS, CDR2 SASEGT. The CDR3 here is CASSSFQGLAFTDTQYF. The CDR3 DNA follows: TGTGCCAGCAGTTCTTTTCAGGGACTAGCCTTCACAGATACGCAGTATTTT.

In its sample, this clonotype was seen a few times. The chain recombines TRBV5-5 with TRBJ2-6; D not certain. CDR1 SGHKS and CDR2 YYEKEE come from the germline V gene (reference sequence). V shed 5 bases and J shed 0 bases, with 15 bases lying between them. There are 17 residues in the CDR3. CDR3: CASRPPVRDSGANVLTF. The CDR3 nucleotides are TGTGCCAGCAGGCCCCCGGTAAGGGACTCTGGGGCCAACGTCCTGACTTTC. The entire variable domain, with the rest obtained from reference TRBV5-5 and TRBJ2-6, is as follows: DAGVTQSPTHLIKTRGQQVTLRCSPISGHKSVSWYQQVLGQGPQFIFQYYEKEERGRGNFPDRFSARQFPNYSSELNVNALLLGDSALYLCASRPPVRDSGANVLTFGAGSRLTVL.

The chain uses TRBV6-2 or TRBV6-3 and TRBJ2-7; D possibly uses TRBD1 or TRBD2 (5 bases each). Germline V lookup: CDR1 MNHEY, CDR2 SVGEGT. The CDR3 runs 16 residues. V dropped 2 bases and J dropped 2 bases, with 16 bases sitting between them. This chain's CDR3 is CASSYRSGRRPYEQYF. The CDR3 region has the DNA TGTGCCAGCAGTTACAGGTCGGGACGGAGGCCCTACGAGCAGTACTTC.

This clonotype was found many times. The chain has TRBV7-2 and TRBJ2-3; 12 positions match TRBD2. The CDR3 is 16 residues long. V shed 6 bases and J 6 bases; nucleotides not matched to a gene: 10. CDR1 and CDR2 from the germline V gene are SGHTA and FQGNSA. The CDR3: CASSAVGLAGLDTQYF. The CDR3 DNA reads as TGTGCCAGCAGTGCCGTTGGACTAGCGGGACTTGATACGCAGTATTTT.

The rearrangement joins TRBV10-3 to TRBJ1-1; D is uncertain. Trimming removed 6 bases at V and 5 bases at J, with 19 bases between. This CDR3 has 15 amino acids. Germline V gene sequence: CDR1 ENHRY, CDR2 SYGVKD. CDR3 DNA: TGTGCCATCAGCCGAAACCCGAGCGGACGGACTGAAGCTTTCTTT. Its protein is CAISRNPSGRTEAFF.

This clonotype was picked up many times. The rearrangement uses TRBV28 and TRBJ2-3, with TRBD2 matching over 9 bases. This CDR3 has 15 residues. V shed 4 bases and J 1 base; nucleotides not matched to a gene: 3. The germline V gene has CDR1 MDHEN and CDR2 SYDVKM. The CDR3 sequence is CASSSPSGGTDTQYF. The DNA of the CDR3 is TGTGCCAGCAGTTCCCCTAGCGGGGGCACAGATACGCAGTATTTT. The complete variable domain, with remaining parts taken from reference TRBV28 and TRBJ2-3, reads DVKVTQSSRYLVKRTGEKVFLECVQDMDHENMFWYRQDPGLGLRLIYFSYDVKMKEKGDIPEGYSVSREKKERFSLILESASTNQTSMYLCASSSPSGGTDTQYFGPGTRLTVL.

This clonotype was counted only a few times. The V call is TRBV24-1, the J call TRBJ2-2, with D possibly matching TRBD2 (6 bases). CDR3 length equals 12 residues. Germline loops: CDR1 KGHDR, CDR2 SFDVKD. The V and J ends lost 7 bases and 4 bases respectively, with 6 bases between them. This CDR3 is CATSGSTGELFF. CDR3 bases: TGTGCCACCAGCGGGAGCACCGGGGAGCTGTTTTTT.

This clonotype was found many times. The chain has TRBV30 and TRBJ1-1; D unclear. Germline CDR1 and CDR2: GTSNPN and SVGIG (reference sequence). This CDR3 comprises 14 residues. The V and J ends lost 2 bases and 1 base respectively, with 11 bases between them. The CDR3 DNA reads as TGTGCCTGGAGTATAAGGTTTGGGAACACTGAAGCTTTCTTT. It yields the protein CAWSIRFGNTEAFF.

J is TRBJ2-3 and V is TRBV7-3; D tentatively fits TRBD1 or TRBD2 (7 bases each). Per the germline V gene, CDR1 is SGHTA and CDR2 is FQGTGA. This CDR3 contains 15 residues. Trimming removed 5 bases at V and 5 bases at J, with 17 bases between. Here the CDR3 reads CASSQGVGGGDTQYF. The DNA for the CDR3 is TGTGCCAGCAGCCAGGGGGTGGGAGGGGGAGATACGCAGTATTTT.

Many counts were recorded for this clonotype. The chain couples TRBV3-1 to TRBJ2-3; TRBD2 aligns across 7 bases. The CDR3 is made up of 16 amino acids. Unmatched junction bases numbered 9, after V lost 1 base and J lost 5 bases. Germline V gene data show CDR1 as LGHDT and CDR2 as YNNKEL (reference sequence). CDR3 sequence reads: CASSQVWAGEGDTQYF. The CDR3 nucleotides read TGTGCCAGCAGCCAAGTCTGGGCGGGAGAGGGAGATACGCAGTATTTT.